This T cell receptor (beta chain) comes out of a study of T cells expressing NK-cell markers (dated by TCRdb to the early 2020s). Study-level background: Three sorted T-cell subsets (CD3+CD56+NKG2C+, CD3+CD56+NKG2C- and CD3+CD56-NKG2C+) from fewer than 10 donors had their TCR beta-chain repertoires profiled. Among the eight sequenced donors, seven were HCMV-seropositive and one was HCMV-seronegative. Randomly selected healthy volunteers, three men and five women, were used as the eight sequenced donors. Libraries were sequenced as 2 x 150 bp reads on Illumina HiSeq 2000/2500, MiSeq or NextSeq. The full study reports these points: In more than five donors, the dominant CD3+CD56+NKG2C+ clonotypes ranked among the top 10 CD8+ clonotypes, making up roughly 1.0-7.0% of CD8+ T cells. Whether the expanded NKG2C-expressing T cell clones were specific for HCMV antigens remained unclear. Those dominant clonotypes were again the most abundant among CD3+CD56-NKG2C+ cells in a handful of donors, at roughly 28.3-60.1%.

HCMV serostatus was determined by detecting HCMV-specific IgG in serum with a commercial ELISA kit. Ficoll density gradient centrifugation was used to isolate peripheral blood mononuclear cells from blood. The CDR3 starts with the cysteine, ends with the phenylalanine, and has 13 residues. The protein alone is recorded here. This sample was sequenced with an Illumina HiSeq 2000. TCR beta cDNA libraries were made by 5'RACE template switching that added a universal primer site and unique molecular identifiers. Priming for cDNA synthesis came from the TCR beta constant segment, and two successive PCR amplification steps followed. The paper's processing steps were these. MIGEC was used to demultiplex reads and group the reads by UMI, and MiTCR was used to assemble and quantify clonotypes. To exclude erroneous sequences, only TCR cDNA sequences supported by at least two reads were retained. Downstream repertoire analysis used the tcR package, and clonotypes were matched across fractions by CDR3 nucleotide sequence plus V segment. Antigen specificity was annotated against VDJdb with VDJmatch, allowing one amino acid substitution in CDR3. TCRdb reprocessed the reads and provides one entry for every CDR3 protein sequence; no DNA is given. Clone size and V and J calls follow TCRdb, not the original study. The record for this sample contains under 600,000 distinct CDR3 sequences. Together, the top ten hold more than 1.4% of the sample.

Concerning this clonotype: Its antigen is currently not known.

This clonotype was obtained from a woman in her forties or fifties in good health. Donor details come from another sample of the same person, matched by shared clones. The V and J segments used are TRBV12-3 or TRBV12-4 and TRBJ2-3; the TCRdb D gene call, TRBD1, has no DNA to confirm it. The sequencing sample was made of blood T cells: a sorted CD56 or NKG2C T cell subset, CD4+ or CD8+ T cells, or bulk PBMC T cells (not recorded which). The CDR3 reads CASNDRGPNTQYF.